This T cell receptor beta chain was recorded in a study of post-analysis software for immune sequencing data (dated by TCRdb to between 2014 and 2017). In terms of the full investigation: The recorded disease courses included relapsing-remitting, secondary progressive and progressive-relapsing multiple sclerosis, and some patients had no subtype annotation. The patient repertoires were compared against 10 to 12 previously published healthy control repertoires obtained from donors aged 6 to 25 years. A subset of samples was prepared in parallel using single-end sample barcoding, then pooled and co-amplified after Illumina adapter ligation. The study at large found these results: The control group was slightly older than the multiple sclerosis patient group. Multiple sclerosis patients had significantly lower normalized Chao1 diversity than controls, a result that suggests substantial peripheral T-cell clonal expansion. Direct clustering with F measure revealed strong co-clustering of samples prepared in the same batch, which led to a batch-effect correction. Patients showed significantly higher frequencies than controls for a few TRBV segments, among them TRBV5-6, TRBV5-1 and TRBV20-1.

TCR beta repertoires were profiled from peripheral blood of 13 young patients with multiple sclerosis to demonstrate the VDJtools post-analysis software. The multiple sclerosis patients were children and adolescents ranging in age from roughly 6 to 15 years. The method was PCR. Sequencing was carried out with an Illumina HiSeq 2500. To reduce PCR and sequencing biases, unique molecular identifiers were built into the TCR beta cDNA libraries. Approximately 500,000 cDNA molecules were obtained per 1 to 10 million input T cells, so each molecule approximated one T cell. The patient libraries were prepared and sequenced with the same protocol used for the earlier healthy control dataset. Samples belonging to the same batch were prepared together, multiplexed and sequenced on a shared HiSeq lane. On the authors' methods: Raw barcoded reads were processed with MIGEC, discarding single-read molecular identifier groups before consensus assembly and CDR3 extraction. VDJtools was used for post-analysis of the clonotype tables, and diversity was normalized by down-sampling every dataset to the size of the smallest sample. In repertoire overlap clustering, CDR3 amino acid sequences, but not nucleotide sequences, were matched to correct batch-related cross-sample contamination. The public reads were reanalyzed by TCRdb: fastp trimming at Q25, MiXCR alignment, in-frame beta chains only. Each entry merges the rows of one CDR3 protein and shows their most common DNA and genes. V and J calls and clone size were set by TCRdb, not the authors. Recorded for this sample are over 700,000 distinct CDR3 sequences; around 27% of them occurred a single time. The ten largest clones represent about 0.5% of the sample.

Looking up the germline V gene (reference sequence) yields CDR1 MNHEY and CDR2 SMNVEV. Reading from cysteine to phenylalanine, the CDR3 counts 16 amino acids. The read is trimmed to its CDR3 DNA, 48 bases read in frame from base 1. V loses 5 bases of germline sequence and J loses 0 bases, and the interval between the two ends is 16 bases. In this sample, this clonotype turned up a few times. It lacks a known antigen. No base-level quality is on record; no much larger clone is a single base apart. Rearrangement joined TRBV27 to TRBJ1-2; TRBD1 is a weak D gene call, 6 bases matching. This TCR came from a girl aged 10-17 years with multiple sclerosis. Material: blood. The DNA sequence is given as TGTGCCAGCAGTCAAGGGGGTTGGGGGACTAACTATGGCTACACCTTC. This sequence encodes CASSQGGWGTNYGYTF.